What follows are 28 T cell receptor beta chains derived from one specimen sequenced in a study of beta chain features in type 1 diabetes. General study points: TCRB CDR3 length was moderately but significantly reduced in all four CD4+ subsets of Type 1 diabetes patients.

Reverse transcribing all isolated RNA meant expressed TCRB transcripts were sequenced. TCRdb's copy holds only in-frame clones and misses some; the assay was immunoSEQ multiplex PCR. The data contain a few hundred thousand clones, about 15% of them singletons. No antigens are known for them. The sequenced sample was naive CD4+ T cells from blood. The receptors come from a man aged 18 to 30 with type 1 diabetes.

V and J are TRBV27 and TRBJ2-3; 12 bases align to TRBD2. The CDR3 is 16 amino acids. Per the germline V gene, CDR1 is MNHEY and CDR2 is SMNVEV (reference sequence). Losses at the gene ends were 5 bases for V and 1 base for J; bases not matched to a gene: 4. CDR3 bases: TGTGCCAGCAGTAGGCTAGCGGGAGGGGGCACAGATACGCAGTATTTT. This gives the protein CASSRLAGGGTDTQYF.

This clone has just a few counts. The rearrangement links TRBV7-9 to TRBJ2-3; 7 bases match TRBD2. The ends lost 6 bases at V and 0 bases at J; junction bases unmatched: 12. This CDR3 is built from 17 residues. Per the germline V gene, CDR1 is SEHNR and CDR2 is FQNEAQ (reference sequence). CDR3 region: CASSHSSSGASTDTQYF. DNA of the CDR3: TGTGCCAGCAGTCACAGCTCCAGCGGGGCTAGCACAGATACGCAGTATTTT.

This chain uses TRBV5-1 with TRBJ2-1; 8 nucleotides line up with TRBD2. V trimming: 1 base; J trimming: 7 bases; junction bases outside the gene matches: 13. Per germline, CDR1 SGHRS and CDR2 YFSETQ. CDR3 length: 17 residues. Here the CDR3 reads CASSLWGRSSGNNEQFF. The CDR3 DNA follows: TGCGCCAGCAGCTTGTGGGGTCGGAGTAGCGGGAATAATGAGCAGTTCTTC. Full variable domain (outside the CDR3, taken from reference TRBV5-1 and TRBJ2-1): KAGVTQTPRYLIKTRGQQVTLSCSPISGHRSVSWYQQTPGQGLQFLFEYFSETQRNKGNFPGRFSGRQFSNSRSEMNVSTLELGDSALYLCASSLWGRSSGNNEQFFGPGTRLTVL.

This chain uses TRBV7-2 with TRBJ2-1; D is possibly TRBD1 (5 bases). Germline V CDR1 and CDR2: SGHTA, FQGNSA. V shed 1 base and J shed 0 bases, with 7 bases lying between them. The CDR3 spans 15 residues. The DNA of the CDR3 is TGTGCCAGCAGCTTAGGGACAAGCTCCTACAATGAGCAGTTCTTC. It encodes CASSLGTSSYNEQFF.

V and J are TRBV11-2 and TRBJ2-1; TRBD2 aligns across 10 bases. V lost 5 bases to trimming and J lost 4 bases; unmatched junction nucleotides: 5. Per germline, CDR1 SGHAT and CDR2 FQNNGV. The length of the CDR3 is 15 residues. DNA of the CDR3: TGTGCCAGCAGCCAGACTAGCGGGCCTTACAATGAGCAGTTCTTC. Translation: CASSQTSGPYNEQFF.

The chain has TRBV9 and TRBJ2-7; possibly TRBD2 for D (5 bases). Per germline, CDR1 SGDLS and CDR2 YYNGEE. Trimming removed 0 bases at V and 0 bases at J, with 13 bases between. CDR3 length: 16 amino acids. CDR3 sequence: CASSVGGSGLSYEQYF. CDR3 nucleotide sequence: TGTGCCAGCAGCGTAGGAGGGAGCGGACTCTCCTACGAGCAGTACTTC.

J is TRBJ1-5 and V is TRBV2; 9 positions match TRBD1. CDR1 and CDR2 from the germline V gene are SNHLY and FYNNEI. Trimming at V came to 5 bases and at J to 6 bases, leaving 5 bases not matched to a gene. This CDR3 comprises 14 residues. DNA for the CDR3: TGTGCCAGCAGTACAGGGGGCCTCACTCAGCCCCAGCATTTT. Protein: CASSTGGLTQPQHF. The full variable domain, its missing parts supplied by reference TRBV2 and TRBJ1-5, is EPEVTQTPSHQVTQMGQEVILRCVPISNHLYFYWYRQILGQKVEFLVSFYNNEISEKSEIFDDQFSVERPDGSNFTLKIRSTKLEDSAMYFCASSTGGLTQPQHFGDGTRLSIL.

The CDR3 protein is CASSLPRGSTDTQYF. The CDR3 nucleotides read TGTGCCAGCAGCTTACCCAGGGGGAGCACAGATACGCAGTATTTT. The V and J genes are TRBV7-9 and TRBJ2-3; 7 positions agree with TRBD1. Losses at the gene ends were 2 bases for V and 0 bases for J; bases not matched to a gene: 2. Germline CDR1 reads SEHNR; CDR2 reads FQNEAQ (reference sequence). The CDR3 spans 15 residues.

This clone was recorded a few times. The gene calls are TRBV9 and TRBJ1-5; D may be TRBD1 (5 bases). The CDR3 sequence is 14 residues long. The V gene's germline CDR1 is SGDLS and CDR2 YYNGEE. V was cut by 0 bases and J by 9 bases, with 13 bases left in between. The CDR3 coding sequence is TGTGCCAGCAGCGTAGATTCGGGCGGGACGCCCCAGCATTTT. This translates into CASSVDSGGTPQHF.

This chain links TRBV9 with TRBJ2-5, with TRBD1 matching 7 bases. J gave up 9 bases and V 0 bases, and 17 bases lay outside the gene matches. CDR3 length equals 17 residues. Germline CDR1 SGDLS, CDR2 YYNGEE. The DNA for the CDR3 is TGTGCCAGCAGCGTAGCTAGTTCTACGGGACAGCTCGGGGCCCAGTACTTC. The encoded protein is CASSVASSTGQLGAQYF.

This chain joins TRBV6-6 and TRBJ2-7; a possible D gene is TRBD2 (6 bases). The CDR3 totals 15 residues. V was trimmed by 2 bases and J by 5 bases, leaving 16 bases between them. Germline V gene lookup returns CDR1 MNHNY and CDR2 SVGAGI (reference sequence). Here the CDR3 reads CASSYRLGGFDEQYF. The CDR3 DNA reads TGTGCCAGCAGTTACCGACTGGGGGGTTTCGACGAGCAGTACTTC.

The table lists this clone with a few counts. The chain has TRBV6-6 and TRBJ1-4; 8 bases line up with TRBD1. The V segment lost 6 bases and the J segment 5 bases; nucleotides outside the gene matches: 5. The CDR3 totals 14 residues. Germline loops: CDR1 MNHNY, CDR2 SVGAGI (reference sequence). Here the CDR3 reads CASSLTGGNEKLFF. CDR3 nucleotide sequence: TGTGCCAGCAGCCTAACAGGGGGAAATGAAAAACTGTTTTTT.

This clone was seen more than once but under ten times. The rearrangement uses TRBV7-6 and TRBJ2-1, with D perhaps matching TRBD2 (6 bases). V lost 2 bases, J lost 3 bases, and 11 bases lay in between. This CDR3 spans 15 amino acids. Germline V gene lookup returns CDR1 SGHVS and CDR2 FNYEAQ. CDR3 sequence: CASSLQRAYYNEQFF. The CDR3 nucleotides read TGTGCCAGCAGCTTACAGCGGGCCTACTACAATGAGCAGTTCTTC. The full variable domain, its missing parts supplied by reference TRBV7-6 and TRBJ2-1, is GAGVSQSPRYKVTKRGQDVALRCDPISGHVSLYWYRQALGQGPEFLTYFNYEAQQDKSGLPNDRFSAERPEGSISTLTIQRTEQRDSAMYRCASSLQRAYYNEQFFGPGTRLTVL.

This clone was found a few times. The chain joins TRBV9 to TRBJ2-1; TRBD2 aligns across 10 bases. Germline CDR1 is SGDLS and CDR2 is YYNGEE. V trimming: 0 bases; J trimming: 4 bases; junction bases outside the gene matches: 13. CDR3 length: 19 amino acids. This CDR3 is CASSVALAASGGRYNEQFF. As DNA, the CDR3 is TGTGCCAGCAGCGTAGCTTTGGCGGCTAGCGGGGGCCGATACAATGAGCAGTTCTTC.

This clone has more than one count but fewer than ten. The rearrangement joins TRBV18 to TRBJ1-6; possible D gene TRBD1, 6 bases. Germline V lookup: CDR1 KGHSH, CDR2 LQKENI. V lost 2 bases and J 2 bases, leaving 10 bases between the germline ends. This CDR3 is 16 amino acids long. The CDR3 DNA is TGTGCCAGCTCACCAGGGGGCATCGCCTATAATTCACCCCTCCACTTT. Its protein is CASSPGGIAYNSPLHF.

There are a few counts of this clone. This sequence joins TRBV5-1 and TRBJ2-1, with 8 bases aligning to TRBD1. The V and J ends lost 4 bases and 4 bases, in that order; junction bases with no gene match: 7. The CDR3 runs 15 residues. Per the germline V gene, CDR1 is SGHRS and CDR2 is YFSETQ. The CDR3 loop reads CASSTGQGPYNEQFF. The CDR3, as DNA: TGCGCCAGCAGCACCGGACAGGGTCCTTACAATGAGCAGTTCTTC. The variable domain in full, completed from reference TRBV5-1 and TRBJ2-1, reads KAGVTQTPRYLIKTRGQQVTLSCSPISGHRSVSWYQQTPGQGLQFLFEYFSETQRNKGNFPGRFSGRQFSNSRSEMNVSTLELGDSALYLCASSTGQGPYNEQFFGPGTRLTVL.

The chain uses TRBV29-1 and TRBJ2-1; tentative D call: TRBD2 (5 bases). CDR1 and CDR2 from the germline V gene are SQVTM and ANQGSEA. The V end was cut by 6 bases, the J end by 0 bases, with 15 bases between. CDR3 length equals 15 residues. The CDR3 sequence is CSVLRAFSSYNEQFF. DNA for the CDR3: TGCAGCGTCTTGCGGGCTTTCAGCTCCTACAATGAGCAGTTCTTC.

The rearrangement links TRBV9 to TRBJ2-7, with 11 bases aligning to TRBD2. The CDR3 is made up of 15 amino acids. Trimming at V came to 3 bases and at J to 3 bases, leaving 5 bases not matched to a gene. Germline V lookup: CDR1 SGDLS, CDR2 YYNGEE. The CDR3 reads CASSATGTSGYEQYF. The CDR3 DNA reads as TGTGCCAGCAGCGCCACCGGGACTAGCGGCTACGAGCAGTACTTC.

A few counts support this clone. V and J are TRBV5-6 and TRBJ2-5; TRBD1 matches 7 bases. The CDR3 contains 12 residues. The V segment lost 5 bases and the J segment 5 bases; nucleotides outside the gene matches: 3. The germline CDR1 and CDR2 sequences are SGHDT and YYEEEE. CDR3 residues: CASRRDSETQYF. DNA of the CDR3: TGTGCCAGCAGACGGGACAGCGAGACCCAGTACTTC.

The rearrangement uses TRBV28 and TRBJ2-7; 7 bases are a match to TRBD1. The CDR3 contains 14 residues. Trimming took 1 base from V and 6 from J; bases not matched to a gene: 6. Germline lookup yields CDR1 MDHEN and CDR2 SYDVKM. The CDR3, as DNA: TGTGCCAGCAGTTTATACAGGGGTCCAGGCGAGCAGTACTTC. Its translation: CASSLYRGPGEQYF.

The rearrangement links TRBV7-9 to TRBJ1-3; 7 bases are shared with TRBD1. This CDR3 contains 16 residues. V was clipped by 2 bases and J by 3 bases; unmatched bases: 7. Germline V gives CDR1 SEHNR, CDR2 FQNEAQ (reference sequence). This CDR3 is CASSLRTGLSGNTIYF. The CDR3 bases are TGTGCCAGCAGCTTACGGACAGGATTAAGTGGAAACACCATATATTTT.

This clone was seen a handful of times. The V and J genes are TRBV5-1 and TRBJ2-3, with D unclear. Germline CDR1 reads SGHRS; CDR2 reads YFSETQ. Trimming took off 2 bases at V and 0 bases at J, with 7 bases between the two ends. The CDR3 loop spans 14 amino acids. CDR3 amino acids: CASSFDISTDTQYF. CDR3 in DNA: TGCGCCAGCAGCTTCGACATTAGCACAGATACGCAGTATTTT.

This clone appeared a few times. J is TRBJ2-1 and V is TRBV19; a weak D match, TRBD2 (6 bases). The CDR3 sequence is 13 residues long. Germline V gene sequence: CDR1 LNHDA, CDR2 SQIVND (reference sequence). V lost 5 bases and J 9 bases, leaving 14 bases between the germline ends. CDR3 nucleotides: TGTGCCAGTAGTCTCCGGCAGGGAGGTGAGCAGTTCTTC. Protein: CASSLRQGGEQFF.

The table lists this clone with a few counts. The rearrangement links TRBV7-2 to TRBJ2-7; 8 bases agree with TRBD2. The CDR3 has 16 amino acids. Germline CDR1 and CDR2: SGHTA and FQGNSA. V shed 1 base, J shed 3 bases, and the junction held 8 bases outside the gene matches. CDR3: CASSLGRRGGFYEQYF. As DNA, the CDR3 is TGTGCCAGCAGCTTAGGACGACGGGGGGGATTCTACGAGCAGTACTTC.

CDR3: CASSSDRVNTEAFF. CDR3 coding DNA: TGCGCCAGCAGTTCGGACAGGGTGAACACTGAAGCTTTCTTT. The chain carries TRBV5-1 and TRBJ1-1; 8 bases are a match to TRBD1. CDR1 and CDR2 from the germline V gene are SGHRS and YFSETQ. V shed 5 bases, J shed 0 bases, and the junction held 3 bases outside the gene matches. This CDR3 is built from 14 residues.

This clone was counted between two and nine times. Written as DNA, the CDR3 is TGTGCCATCAGCGGACTAGCAACAGATACGCAGTATTTT. Protein: CAISGLATDTQYF. The rearrangement links TRBV10-3 to TRBJ2-3, with 8 bases fitting TRBD2. The V segment lost 6 bases and the J segment 3 bases; nucleotides outside the gene matches: 2. CDR3 length: 13 residues. From germline, CDR1 is ENHRY and CDR2 SYGVKD.

This clone has a handful of counts. The chain has TRBV11-2 and TRBJ2-7; 10 bases line up with TRBD1. The CDR3 length is 14 residues. The trim removed 11 bases at V and 0 bases at J, leaving 7 bases unmatched. Germline CDR1 SGHAT, CDR2 FQNNGV. The CDR3 sequence is CASRGQGFSYEQYF. The CDR3, as DNA: TGTGCCTCGCGGGGACAGGGGTTCTCCTACGAGCAGTACTTC.

The chain links TRBV27 to TRBJ2-3; 8 nucleotides line up with TRBD2. Germline V gives CDR1 MNHEY, CDR2 SMNVEV (reference sequence). With V trimmed by 8 bases and J by 4 bases, 11 bases remained unmatched. The CDR3 runs to 15 residues. The CDR3 nucleotides read TGTGCCAGCTCAAGCCGGGGGGGCTTATCAGATACGCAGTATTTT. Encoded protein: CASSSRGGLSDTQYF.